The clone carrying this T cell receptor (beta chain) was counted a few times. As to time point: patch test 3, about 24 weeks after DPC sensitization. Treatment here: therapeutic diphenylcyclopropenone sensitization with weekly scalp DPC. The study enrolled 18 to 70-year-old alopecia patients suitable for DPC. This specimen comes from a study of human T cells and chemical hapten exposure. The germline gives CDR1 MNHEY, CDR2 SVGAGI. This CDR3 is 11 amino acids long. Trimming removed 2 bases at V and 14 bases at J, with 7 bases between. Unique molecular identifiers were affixed to discrete cDNA molecules within the library. TCRdb re-called the RACE reads through MiXCR, storing one row per CDR3 protein. This table holds 130,000 or so distinct CDR3 sequences, approximately 11% found once.

Sequences were derived from whole blood, sampled in connection with sensitization to the hapten diphenylcyclopropenone (DPC). The rearrangement uses TRBV6-5 and TRBJ1-6, with D unresolved. This TCR derives from a woman between 45 and 65 years old with alopecia areata. Some clones in this sample may be carry-over from other donors' samples. The CDR3 loop reads CASSYGGSLHF. CDR3 bases: TGTGCCAGCAGTTACGGAGGGTCCCTCCACTTT.